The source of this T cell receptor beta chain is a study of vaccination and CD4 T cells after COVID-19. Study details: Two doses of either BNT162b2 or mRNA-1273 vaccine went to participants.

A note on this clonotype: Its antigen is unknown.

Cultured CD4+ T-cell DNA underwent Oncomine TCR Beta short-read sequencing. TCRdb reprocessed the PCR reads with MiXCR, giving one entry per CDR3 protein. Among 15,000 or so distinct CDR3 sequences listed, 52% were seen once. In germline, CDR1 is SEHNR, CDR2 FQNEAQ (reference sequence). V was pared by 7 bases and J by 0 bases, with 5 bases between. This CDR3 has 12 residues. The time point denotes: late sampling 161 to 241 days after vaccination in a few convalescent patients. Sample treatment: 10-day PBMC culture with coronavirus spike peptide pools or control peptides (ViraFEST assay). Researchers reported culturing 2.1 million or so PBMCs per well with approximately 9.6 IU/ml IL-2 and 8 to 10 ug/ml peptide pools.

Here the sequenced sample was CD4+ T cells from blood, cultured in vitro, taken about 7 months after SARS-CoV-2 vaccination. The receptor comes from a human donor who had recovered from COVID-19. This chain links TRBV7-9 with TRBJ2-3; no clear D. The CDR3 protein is CASTNSTDTQYF. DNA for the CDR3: TGTGCCAGCACCAATAGCACAGATACGCAGTATTTT.